The entry below gives a single T cell receptor beta chain sequence along with its context. Its specific antigen is unknown. Within one base of it there is no much larger clone, and no base qualities were kept. This sample is part of a study of blood T cell repertoires in COVID-19 (dated by TCRdb to the early 2020s). As for the study more broadly: Collaborator samples came from the United States, Italy and Spain and covered acute and convalescent phases of COVID-19. The prospective study material was composed of cDNA or gDNA derived from T cells, B-cell-depleted T cells, or PBMCs. The dataset comprised deeply sampled blood TCRbeta repertoires from subjects exposed to, actively infected with, or recovered from COVID-19. The repertoires were made available in a free public database intended to serve as a resource for research on the immune response to SARS-CoV-2. The samples were drawn from the first 160 participants of the ongoing ImmuneRACE study and from 950 to 1,500 subjects provided by 6 global collaborators. Sample metadata almost always included a de-identified subject ID, COVID-19 status, age in years and sex. HLA class I and class II types, where available, came from metadata supplied by the sample provider rather than from assay-based typing. The study at large found these results: The amount of clinical and demographic metadata varied by source and participant and was provided uncurated.

TCRbeta CDR3 regions were amplified from genomic DNA by means of the immunoSEQ Assay, a bias-controlled multiplex PCR. In the original analysis: The number of nucleated cells in each sample was estimated from the amplification of reference gene primers within the assay. To quantify the absolute abundance of each unique TCRbeta CDR3 rearrangement, sequence reads were collapsed and filtered. For each sample, productive Simpson clonality was calculated as the square root of Simpson's diversity index over productive rearrangements. TCRdb mirrors the immuneACCESS table, restricted to in-frame sequences. Some clones are absent from its copies; in checked studies, under half trace to an unresolved V gene, and the reason for the others is unknown. That table supplies the V and J calls and clone size; D and trimming were determined from the DNA. This sample comprises 200,000 to 250,000 clones, roughly nine tenths of them detected only once. The ten largest clones capture roughly 10% of the sample.

One collaborating source in Seattle enrolled patients while the patients were actively infected and followed the patients over time throughout the course of disease. Each collaborating institution followed its own protocols to collect whole blood in K2EDTA tubes. Collaborator samples were shipped for TCRbeta analysis as frozen whole blood, isolated PBMCs, or DNA extracted from either sample type. Counted from cysteine to phenylalanine, this CDR3 has 17 amino acids. Just CDR3 DNA is preserved here, 51 bases in frame from base 1. Clipping removes 6 bases from V and 0 bases from J, with 12 as the unmatched junction base count. CDR1 SGHRS and CDR2 YFSETQ were looked up in the germline V gene.

The chain uses TRBV5-1 and TRBJ2-1; the central 7 bases match TRBD1. The origin of this receptor is a woman between 50 and 59 years old with COVID-19, enrolled during active disease. What was sequenced was peripheral blood. The sequence in DNA is TGCGCCAGCACCCGCTCCACAGGGGACATCTCCTACAATGAGCAGTTCTTC. This translates into CASTRSTGDISYNEQFF.